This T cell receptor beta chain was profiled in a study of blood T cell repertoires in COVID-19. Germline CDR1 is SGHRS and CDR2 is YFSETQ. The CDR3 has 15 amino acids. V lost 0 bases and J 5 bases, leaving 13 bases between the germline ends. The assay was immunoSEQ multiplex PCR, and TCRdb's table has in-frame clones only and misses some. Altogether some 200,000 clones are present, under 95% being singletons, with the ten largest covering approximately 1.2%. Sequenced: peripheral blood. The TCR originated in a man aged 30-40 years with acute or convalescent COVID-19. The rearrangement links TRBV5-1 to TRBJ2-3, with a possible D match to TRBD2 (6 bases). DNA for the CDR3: TGCGCCAGCAGCTTGGTCGGGGGTCCCCAAGATACGCAGTATTTT. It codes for CASSLVGGPQDTQYF.